The TCR beta chain under discussion was sequenced for a study of siplizumab effects on memory and regulatory T cells (dated by TCRdb to 2018 to 2020). About the investigation overall: Across eight responder-stimulator pairs, mixed lymphocyte reactions were run as pairs, one with siplizumab at 0.95 to 1 ug/mL and one without drug. The study looked at the effect of siplizumab, an anti-CD2 antibody, on alloreactive T-cell subsets in allogeneic mixed lymphocyte reactions made from human PBMCs.

Cells in the mixed lymphocyte reaction were cultured together at 37 degrees C for 6 days. Responder PBMCs were labelled with CFSE and stimulator PBMCs with Violet Dye, then combined at a 1:1 ratio. Sorted unstimulated T cells and proliferating T cells recovered from mixed lymphocyte reactions were subjected to TCRbeta CDR3 sequencing. Fresh whole blood from fewer than 11 HLA-typed healthy donors was used to isolate PBMCs. After the mixed lymphocyte reaction, proliferating CFSE-low responder T cells were FACS-sorted for TCR sequencing. Including cysteine and phenylalanine, the CDR3 has 13 amino acids. CDR3 DNA only is kept here, 39 bases in frame from base 1. V is cut back by 3 bases and J by 12 bases, with 9 bases in the junction unmatched. As encoded in the germline V gene, CDR1 is KGHSH while CDR2 is LQKENI. Paper-wide results and their limitations: Because sequences below about 10^-5 frequency were poorly captured, only a minor fraction of alloreactive clones could be mapped to unstimulated subsets. Among mappable alloreactive CD4+ clones, the Treg-derived fraction averaged nearly 70% with siplizumab versus around 25% in control reactions. No functional confirmation was obtained for the suppressive function of proliferating Tregs from siplizumab cultures. Unstimulated naive T cells appeared to be more diverse than memory T cells, and naive cells seemed to make a substantial contribution to the alloresponse. Siplizumab significantly reduced the cumulative frequency of alloreactive sequences traceable to unstimulated CD4+ memory T cells. For roughly 75-95% of proliferating CD4+ or CD8+ clones, no naive or memory phenotype could be assigned.

Library prep was done by the immunoSEQ multiplex PCR assay. Roughly 100,000 TCR templates per sample were assayed by the deep sequencing platform. Genomic DNA extracted from sorted T cells was used for TCRbeta CDR3 sequencing. On the study's bioinformatics: The R programming language was used for clonal analysis of TCRbeta CDR3 data. Unstimulated samples were compared with post-reaction CFSE-low samples to define alloreactive CD4+ and CD8+ clones. Alloreactive CD4+ clones were assigned to regulatory or non-regulatory origin by matching sequences to sorted unstimulated Treg and non-Treg repertoires. The immuneACCESS repertoire file appears here via TCRdb, limited to in-frame rearrangements. These files lack a portion of the clones; in checked studies, under half of the deficit traces to unresolved V genes, and the cause of the others is not known. D and trimming were read from the DNA, whereas the V and J calls and clone size are those reported in that table. The sample table contains 350 to 550 clones; only one count was recorded for approximately 71% of them. The top ten constitute around 32% of the sample.

Concerning this clone: The specificity of this receptor is unknown. No base-level quality is on record; no much larger clone is a single base apart.

This TCR was recovered from a human donor in good health; the cells came from an allogeneic mixed lymphocyte reaction. The material sequenced was CFSE-low (dividing) CD8+ T cells sorted from an allogeneic mixed lymphocyte reaction. The chain uses TRBV18 and TRBJ1-1; the central 8 bases match TRBD1. In nucleotides, the sequence is TGTGCCAGCTCACCCACTGACAGGGGACAAACTTTCTTT. Translated, it reads CASSPTDRGQTFF.